This TCR beta chain originates from a study of blood T cell repertoires in COVID-19. Original handling: Nucleated cell number was recorded as an estimate derived from reference gene primer amplification. The assay was immunoSEQ multiplex PCR, and TCRdb's table has in-frame clones only and misses some. Clonal size and the V and J genes are those of that table, whereas D and trimming came from the DNA. This table has about 42,000 clones, roughly three quarters appearing once. Deletions cut 3 bases from V and 5 bases from J, with 11 bases between. This CDR3 comprises 13 residues. CDR1 and CDR2 from the germline V gene are KGHSH and LQKENI.

This chain joins TRBV18 and TRBJ2-7; D is undetermined. Specimen: peripheral blood. The sequence was collected from a man older than 75 with acute or convalescent COVID-19. The CDR3 coding sequence is TGTGCCAGCTCACCGGCACCGAGCGACGAGCAGTACTTC. The encoded protein is CASSPAPSDEQYF.